This TCR beta chain was recovered during a study of Graves' ophthalmopathy and Graves' hyperthyroidism. Transcripts of RNA were the source for amplifying TCR beta CDR3 regions. A first-round RT-PCR used HTBI primers, followed by a second-round multiplex PCR. TCRdb re-called the multiplex PCR reads through MiXCR, storing one row per CDR3 protein. The sample has roughly 700,000 distinct CDR3 sequences, 40% seen once; the top ten hold around 40%. The V segment lost 5 bases and the J segment 6 bases; nucleotides outside the gene matches: 10. The length of the CDR3 is 16 residues. J is TRBJ2-2 and V is TRBV12-3 or TRBV12-4; 9 bases are a match to TRBD2. The receptor comes from an adult man with Graves' ophthalmopathy. Sequenced sample: peripheral blood. The CDR3 nucleotides read TGTGCCAGCAGTATGAGAAGCGGGAGGTCTGCCGGGGAGCTGTTTTTT. This sequence encodes CASSMRSGRSAGELFF.